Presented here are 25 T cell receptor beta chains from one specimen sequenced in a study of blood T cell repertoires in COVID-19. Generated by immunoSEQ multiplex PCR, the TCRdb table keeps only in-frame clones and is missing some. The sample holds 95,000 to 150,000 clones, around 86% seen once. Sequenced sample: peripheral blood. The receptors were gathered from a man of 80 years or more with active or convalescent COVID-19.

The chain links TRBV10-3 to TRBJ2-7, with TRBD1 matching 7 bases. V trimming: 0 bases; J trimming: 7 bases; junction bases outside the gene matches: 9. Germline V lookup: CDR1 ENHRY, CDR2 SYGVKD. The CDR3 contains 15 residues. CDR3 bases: TGTGCCATCAGTGAGTCATGGACAGGCTCGCGAGAGCAGTACTTC. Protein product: CAISESWTGSREQYF.

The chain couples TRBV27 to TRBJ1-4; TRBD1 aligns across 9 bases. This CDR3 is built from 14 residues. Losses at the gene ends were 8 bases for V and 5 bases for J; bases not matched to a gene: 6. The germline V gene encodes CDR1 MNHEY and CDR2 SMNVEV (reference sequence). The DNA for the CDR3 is TGTGCCAGCGGCCCGGACAGGGGAAATGAAAAACTGTTTTTT. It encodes CASGPDRGNEKLFF.

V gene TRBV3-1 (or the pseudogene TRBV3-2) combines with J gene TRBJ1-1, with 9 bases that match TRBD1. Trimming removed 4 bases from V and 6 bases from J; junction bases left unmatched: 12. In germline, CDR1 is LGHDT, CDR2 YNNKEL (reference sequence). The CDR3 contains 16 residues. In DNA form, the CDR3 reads TGTGCCAGCAGCCCCCTCGGACAGGGGACTCGGGCTGAAGCTTTCTTT. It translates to CASSPLGQGTRAEAFF.

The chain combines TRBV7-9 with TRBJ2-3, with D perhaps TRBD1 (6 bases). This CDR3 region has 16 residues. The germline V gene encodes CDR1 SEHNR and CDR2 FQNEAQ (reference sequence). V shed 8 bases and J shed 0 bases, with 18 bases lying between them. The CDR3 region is CASRSQGPPSTDTQYF. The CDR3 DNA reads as TGTGCCAGCCGTTCCCAGGGGCCCCCAAGCACAGATACGCAGTATTTT.

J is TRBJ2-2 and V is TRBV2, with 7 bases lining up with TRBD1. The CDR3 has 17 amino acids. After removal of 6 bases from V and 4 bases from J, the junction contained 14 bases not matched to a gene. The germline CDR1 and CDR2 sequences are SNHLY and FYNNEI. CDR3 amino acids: CASRLLTGASGTGELFF. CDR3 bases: TGTGCCAGCAGACTACTAACAGGGGCCAGCGGCACCGGGGAGCTGTTTTTT.

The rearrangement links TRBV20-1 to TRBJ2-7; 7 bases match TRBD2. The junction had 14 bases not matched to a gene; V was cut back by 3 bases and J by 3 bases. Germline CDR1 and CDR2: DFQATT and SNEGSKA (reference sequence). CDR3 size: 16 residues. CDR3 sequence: CSASSSSGEKVYEQYF. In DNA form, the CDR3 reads TGCAGTGCTAGTTCCTCTAGCGGAGAGAAAGTCTACGAGCAGTACTTC.

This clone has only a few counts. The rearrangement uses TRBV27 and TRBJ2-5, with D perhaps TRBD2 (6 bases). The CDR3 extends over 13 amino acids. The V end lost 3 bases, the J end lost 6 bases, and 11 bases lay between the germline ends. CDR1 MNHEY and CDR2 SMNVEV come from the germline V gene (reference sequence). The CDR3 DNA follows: TGTGCCAGCAGTTTCGCGGGAATAAAGACCCAGTACTTC. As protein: CASSFAGIKTQYF.

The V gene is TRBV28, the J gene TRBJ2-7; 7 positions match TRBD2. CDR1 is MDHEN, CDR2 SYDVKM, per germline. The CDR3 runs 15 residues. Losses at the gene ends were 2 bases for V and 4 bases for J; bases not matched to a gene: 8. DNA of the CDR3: TGTGCCAGCAGTTTAAGGCTAGCGGCTTCTTACGAGCAGTACTTC. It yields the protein CASSLRLAASYEQYF.

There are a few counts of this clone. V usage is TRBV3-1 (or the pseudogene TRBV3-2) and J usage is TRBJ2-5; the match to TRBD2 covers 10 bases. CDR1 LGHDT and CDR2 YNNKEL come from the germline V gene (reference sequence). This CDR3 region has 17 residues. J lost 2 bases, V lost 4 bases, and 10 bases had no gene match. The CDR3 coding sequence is TGTGCCAGCAGCCGACGGCGTGGACTAGCGGAACAAGAGACCCAGTACTTC. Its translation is CASSRRRGLAEQETQYF.

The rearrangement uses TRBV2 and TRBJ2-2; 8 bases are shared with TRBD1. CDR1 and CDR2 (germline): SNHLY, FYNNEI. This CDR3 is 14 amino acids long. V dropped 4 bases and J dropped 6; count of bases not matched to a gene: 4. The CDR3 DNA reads TGTGCCAGCAGTGGGCAGGGGGCCTCCGGGGAGCTGTTTTTT. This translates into CASSGQGASGELFF.

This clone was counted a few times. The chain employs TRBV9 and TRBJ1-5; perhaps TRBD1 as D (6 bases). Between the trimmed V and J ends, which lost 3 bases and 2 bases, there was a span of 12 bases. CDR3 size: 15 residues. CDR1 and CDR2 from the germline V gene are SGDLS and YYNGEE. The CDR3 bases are TGTGCCAGCAGCGGCTCAGGGGTGGGCAATCAGCCCCAGCATTTT. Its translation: CASSGSGVGNQPQHF.

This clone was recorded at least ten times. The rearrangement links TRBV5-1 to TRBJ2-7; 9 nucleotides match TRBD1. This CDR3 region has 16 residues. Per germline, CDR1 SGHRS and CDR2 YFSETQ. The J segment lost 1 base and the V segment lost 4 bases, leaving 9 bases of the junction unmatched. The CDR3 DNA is TGCGCCAGCAGCCCTCTAACGGGACAGGGATCCTACGAGCAGTACTTC. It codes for CASSPLTGQGSYEQYF.

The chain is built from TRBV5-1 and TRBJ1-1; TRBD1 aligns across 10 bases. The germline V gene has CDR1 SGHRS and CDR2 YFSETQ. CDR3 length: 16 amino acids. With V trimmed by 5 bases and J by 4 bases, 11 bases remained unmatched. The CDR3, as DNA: TGCGCCAGCAGGACGACAGGGGGCGATTTGAGCACTGAAGCTTTCTTT. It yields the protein CASRTTGGDLSTEAFF.

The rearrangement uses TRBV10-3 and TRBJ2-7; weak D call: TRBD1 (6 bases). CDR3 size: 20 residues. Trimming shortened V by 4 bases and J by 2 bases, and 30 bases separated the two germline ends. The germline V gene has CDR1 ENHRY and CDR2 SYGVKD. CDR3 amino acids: CAISGGQAPGSLKATYEQYF. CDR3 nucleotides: TGTGCCATCAGTGGGGGGCAGGCCCCGGGTAGTTTAAAGGCTACCTACGAGCAGTACTTC.

For the CDR3, the DNA is TGTGCCAGCACCCCCATACAGGGGCGCCACCAGCCCCAGCATTTT. Its protein is CASTPIQGRHQPQHF. The V call is TRBV2, the J call TRBJ1-5; TRBD1 matches at 7 bases. The CDR3 runs to 15 residues. The J segment lost 7 bases and the V segment lost 7 bases, leaving 13 bases of the junction unmatched. Germline CDR1 SNHLY, CDR2 FYNNEI. The whole variable domain, filled in from reference TRBV2 and TRBJ1-5, reads EPEVTQTPSHQVTQMGQEVILRCVPISNHLYFYWYRQILGQKVEFLVSFYNNEISEKSEIFDDQFSVERPDGSNFTLKIRSTKLEDSAMYFCASTPIQGRHQPQHFGDGTRLSIL.

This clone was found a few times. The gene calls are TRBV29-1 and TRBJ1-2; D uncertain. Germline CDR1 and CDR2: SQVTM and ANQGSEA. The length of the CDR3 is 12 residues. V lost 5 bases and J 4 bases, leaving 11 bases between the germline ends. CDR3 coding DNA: TGCAGCGTTTCCCGCCTAATCTATGGCTACACCTTC. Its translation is CSVSRLIYGYTF.

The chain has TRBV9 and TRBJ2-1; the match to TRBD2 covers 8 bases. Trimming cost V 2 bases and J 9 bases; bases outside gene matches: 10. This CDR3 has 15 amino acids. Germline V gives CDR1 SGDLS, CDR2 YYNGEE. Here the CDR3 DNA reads TGTGCCAGCAGCGTGAGCGGGAGAGGCGAGGGTGAGCAGTTCTTC. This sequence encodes CASSVSGRGEGEQFF. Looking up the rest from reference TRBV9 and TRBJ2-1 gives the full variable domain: DSGVTQTPKHLITATGQRVTLRCSPRSGDLSVYWYQQSLDQGLQFLIQYYNGEERAKGNILERFSAQQFPDLHSELNLSSLELGDSALYFCASSVSGRGEGEQFFGPGTRLTVL.

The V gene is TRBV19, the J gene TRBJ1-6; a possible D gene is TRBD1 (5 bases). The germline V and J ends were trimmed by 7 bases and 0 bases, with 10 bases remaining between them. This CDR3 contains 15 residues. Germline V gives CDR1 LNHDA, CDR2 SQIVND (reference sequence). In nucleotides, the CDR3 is TGTGCCAGTACTGACAGTGACTCCTATAATTCACCCCTCCACTTT. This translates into CASTDSDSYNSPLHF.

As DNA, the CDR3 is TGTGCCACCAGGCGGGAGACCTTGGGGGAGACCCAGTACTTC. Translated: CATRRETLGETQYF. The gene calls are TRBV15 and TRBJ2-5; 7 bases fit TRBD2. The trim removed 6 bases at V and 5 bases at J, leaving 9 bases unmatched. The CDR3 extends over 14 amino acids. CDR1 is LNHNV and CDR2 is YYDKDF in the germline V gene (reference sequence).

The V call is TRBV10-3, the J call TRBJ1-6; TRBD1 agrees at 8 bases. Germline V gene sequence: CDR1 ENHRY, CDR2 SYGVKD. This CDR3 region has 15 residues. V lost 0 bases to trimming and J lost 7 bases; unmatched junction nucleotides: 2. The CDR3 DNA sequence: TGTGCCATCAGTGAGTCTGCAGGGGGCAATTCACCCCTCCACTTT. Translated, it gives CAISESAGGNSPLHF.

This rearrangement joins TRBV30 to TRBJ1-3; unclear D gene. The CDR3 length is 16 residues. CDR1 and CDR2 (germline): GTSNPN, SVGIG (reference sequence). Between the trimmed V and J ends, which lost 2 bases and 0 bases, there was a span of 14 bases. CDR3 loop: CAWSSRALDSGNTIYF. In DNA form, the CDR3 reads TGTGCCTGGAGTAGTCGAGCACTAGACTCTGGAAACACCATATATTTT. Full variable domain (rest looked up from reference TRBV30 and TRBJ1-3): SQTIHQWPATLVQPVGSPLSLECTVEGTSNPNLYWYRQAAGRGLQLLFYSVGIGQISSEVPQNLSASRPQDRQFILSSKKLLLSDSGFYLCAWSSRALDSGNTIYFGEGSWLTVV.

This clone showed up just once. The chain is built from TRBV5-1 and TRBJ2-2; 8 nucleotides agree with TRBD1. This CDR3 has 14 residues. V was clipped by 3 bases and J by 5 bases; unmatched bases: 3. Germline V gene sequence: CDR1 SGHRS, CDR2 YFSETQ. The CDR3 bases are TGCGCCAGCAGCTACAGGGGGGTTACCGGGGAGCTGTTTTTT. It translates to CASSYRGVTGELFF.

CDR3 residues: CASARSGGGYNEQFF. In DNA form, the CDR3 reads TGTGCCAGCGCCCGGAGCGGGGGGGGTTACAATGAGCAGTTCTTC. The chain recombines TRBV3-1 (or the pseudogene TRBV3-2) with TRBJ2-1; 10 positions match TRBD2. Germline trimming cut 8 bases from V and 4 bases from J; bases unmatched to any gene: 8. Germline CDR1 and CDR2: LGHDT and YNNKEL (reference sequence). The CDR3 totals 15 residues.

The CDR3 loop reads CASSEGQGGVGPQHF. CDR3 DNA: TGTGCCAGCAGTGAGGGACAGGGGGGGGTAGGGCCCCAGCATTTT. This chain uses TRBV27 with TRBJ1-5; 11 nucleotides agree with TRBD1. CDR3 size: 15 residues. V shed 5 bases, J shed 9 bases, and the junction held 9 bases outside the gene matches. In germline, CDR1 is MNHEY, CDR2 SMNVEV (reference sequence).

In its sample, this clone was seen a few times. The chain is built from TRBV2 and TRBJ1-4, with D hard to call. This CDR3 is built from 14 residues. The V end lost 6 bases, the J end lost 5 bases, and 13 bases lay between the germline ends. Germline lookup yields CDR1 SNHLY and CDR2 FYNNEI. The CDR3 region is CASRETVMNEKLFF. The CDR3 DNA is TGTGCCAGCAGGGAGACCGTCATGAATGAAAAACTGTTTTTT. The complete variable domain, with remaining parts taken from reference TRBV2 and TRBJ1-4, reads EPEVTQTPSHQVTQMGQEVILRCVPISNHLYFYWYRQILGQKVEFLVSFYNNEISEKSEIFDDQFSVERPDGSNFTLKIRSTKLEDSAMYFCASRETVMNEKLFFGSGTQLSVL.